The 14 T cell receptor beta chains given below trace back to one sample, sequenced in a study of cytomegalovirus exposure and HLA in healthy donors. PCR used 60 Vbeta primers and 13 Jbeta primers. Clones were sequenced by immunoSEQ multiplex PCR, and TCRdb holds only the in-frame ones, with some missing. The sample lists under 100,000 clones; less than 80% were seen once. Material for sequencing was PBMCs. These receptors came from a human donor in good health.

The sample holds one count of this clone. The rearrangement joins TRBV6-6 to TRBJ1-2; TRBD1 agrees at 7 bases. This CDR3 is 16 amino acids long. CDR1 is MNHNY, CDR2 SVGAGI, per germline (reference sequence). Trimming took 0 bases from V and 8 from J; bases not matched to a gene: 12. In DNA form, the CDR3 reads TGTGCCAGCAGTTACTCGACGGGACAGTCGTCTATGGGCTACACCTTC. It yields the protein CASSYSTGQSSMGYTF.

This clone has a single count. This chain uses TRBV19 with TRBJ1-2; a weak D match, TRBD1 (5 bases). This CDR3 has 13 residues. CDR1 and CDR2 (germline): LNHDA, SQIVND (reference sequence). V was shortened by 3 bases and J by 7 bases, with 12 bases between the two germline ends. CDR3 DNA: TGTGCCAGTAGTATGGGGCTTGGATTTGGCTACACCTTC. This translates into CASSMGLGFGYTF.

This CDR3 is CASSLGQGYSGNTIYF. The CDR3 nucleotides read TGTGCCAGCAGCTTGGGACAGGGCTACTCTGGAAACACCATATATTTT. The chain uses TRBV5-6 and TRBJ1-3; TRBD1 matches at 7 bases. The CDR3 contains 16 residues. Per the germline V gene, CDR1 is SGHDT and CDR2 is YYEEEE. V was pared by 0 bases and J by 0 bases, with 3 bases of the junction left unmatched.

The chain carries TRBV28 and TRBJ2-5, with TRBD1 as a possible D gene (6 bases). V dropped 7 bases and J dropped 4 bases, with 22 bases sitting between them. Germline V gene lookup returns CDR1 MDHEN and CDR2 SYDVKM. This CDR3 region has 16 residues. The chain's CDR3 is CASTTILQGYRETQYF. CDR3 sequence (DNA): TGTGCCAGCACTACTATCCTCCAGGGGTATCGAGAGACCCAGTACTTC.

The chain has TRBV27 and TRBJ2-3; TRBD2 agrees at 10 bases. This CDR3 region has 16 residues. V trimming: 7 bases; J trimming: 2 bases; junction bases outside the gene matches: 9. Germline CDR1 reads MNHEY; CDR2 reads SMNVEV (reference sequence). In DNA, the CDR3 is TGTGCCAGCACATCTTGGACTAGCGGACACACAGATACGCAGTATTTT. This gives the protein CASTSWTSGHTDTQYF.

This clone came up once. J is TRBJ2-2 and V is TRBV5-6, with 9 positions matching TRBD2. The CDR3 covers 16 residues. The V gene's germline CDR1 is SGHDT and CDR2 YYEEEE. V was clipped by 0 bases and J by 1 base; unmatched bases: 1. The CDR3: CASSLGLAVNTGELFF. CDR3 coding DNA: TGTGCCAGCAGCTTGGGACTAGCGGTGAACACCGGGGAGCTGTTTTTT.

This rearrangement joins TRBV7-9 to TRBJ2-5; D is unclear. The V and J ends lost 1 base and 5 bases respectively, with 11 bases between them. This CDR3 is built from 14 residues. Germline CDR1 and CDR2: SEHNR and FQNEAQ (reference sequence). CDR3 bases: TGTGCCAGCAGCTTAGGTCCGCTGGAGGAGACCCAGTACTTC. Translated: CASSLGPLEETQYF.

This chain joins TRBV7-9 and TRBJ1-1; 8 nucleotides match TRBD1. CDR1 and CDR2 from the germline V gene are SEHNR and FQNEAQ (reference sequence). The CDR3 is 14 amino acids. With V trimmed by 8 bases and J by 0 bases, 5 bases remained unmatched. The CDR3 DNA follows: TGTGCCAGCGGCAGGGGGCAGTTGAACACTGAAGCTTTCTTT. Translated: CASGRGQLNTEAFF.

V usage is TRBV6-1 and J usage is TRBJ1-1, with D possibly TRBD1 on 5 matching bases. CDR1 and CDR2 from the germline V gene are MNHNS and SASEGT. V lost 3 bases, J lost 10 bases, and 18 bases lay in between. The CDR3 has 14 amino acids. The DNA for the CDR3 is TGTGCCAGCAGTGAGGGAGGGGCGAATAGGGTAGCTTTCTTT. This gives the protein CASSEGGANRVAFF.

The chain couples TRBV9 to TRBJ1-4, with D possibly TRBD1 on 5 matching bases. Germline CDR1 and CDR2: SGDLS and YYNGEE. The CDR3 extends over 14 amino acids. Trimming removed 1 base at V and 8 bases at J, with 12 bases between. Here the CDR3 DNA reads TGTGCCAGCAGCGTATCGGGGGGAGGGGAAAAACTGTTTTTT. Translating gives CASSVSGGGEKLFF.

V is TRBV18 and J is TRBJ1-5, with D possibly matching TRBD1 (5 bases). The CDR3 extends over 12 amino acids. The V gene's germline CDR1 is KGHSH and CDR2 LQKENI. With 10 bases removed from V and 1 base from J, the gap between germline ends came to 8 bases. CDR3 DNA sequence: TGTGCCACCAGGGCGAGCAATCAGCCCCAGCATTTT. It yields the protein CATRASNQPQHF.

This chain connects TRBV10-1 to TRBJ1-1, with a tentative D call TRBD1 (5 bases). There are 13 residues in the CDR3. Between the trimmed V and J ends, which lost 6 bases and 4 bases, there was a span of 12 bases. In germline, CDR1 is WNHNN, CDR2 SYGVQD (reference sequence). CDR3 sequence reads: CASSQGFATEAFF. In nucleotides, the CDR3 is TGCGCCAGCAGCCAGGGATTCGCCACTGAAGCTTTCTTT.

The gene calls are TRBV5-1 and TRBJ1-3, with unresolved D. The CDR3 covers 17 residues. Germline CDR1 and CDR2: SGHRS and YFSETQ. With 0 bases removed from V and 0 bases from J, the gap between germline ends came to 13 bases. CDR3 nucleotide sequence: TGCGCCAGCAGCTTGGGGGCCCAAAGACGCTCTGGAAACACCATATATTTT. It translates to CASSLGAQRRSGNTIYF.

V usage is TRBV10-1 and J usage is TRBJ2-3; 9 nucleotides line up with TRBD2. The germline gives CDR1 WNHNN, CDR2 SYGVQD (reference sequence). CDR3 size: 17 residues. Losses at the gene ends were 0 bases for V and 1 base for J; bases not matched to a gene: 5. DNA of the CDR3: TGCGCCAGCAGTGAGTCGGCTAGCGGGGCGCGCACAGATACGCAGTATTTT. Residues: CASSESASGARTDTQYF.